One and the same sample provided the 17 T cell receptor beta chains below, sequenced in a study of CD8 T cells in ankylosing spondylitis. Via MiXCR, TCRdb re-called the 5' RACE reads, giving one row per CDR3 protein. Here the sample spans 800,000 to 900,000 distinct CDR3 sequences, approximately 12% being singletons. Study-wide results and limits: Ankylosing spondylitis blood appeared to be characterized by a TCR beta motif of several highly homologous variants.

For these TCRs, the target antigens are not known. The sample taken for sequencing was blood, either unsorted or a sorted T cell fraction (not recorded which). Source of these receptors: a male donor with ankylosing spondylitis.

This clonotype was detected a few times. The chain has TRBV6-5 and TRBJ1-1; the D is unclear. Germline V gene data show CDR1 as MNHEY and CDR2 as SVGAGI. Deletions cut 2 bases from V and 0 bases from J, with 4 bases between. The CDR3 runs 13 residues. CDR3 protein: CASSYVMNTEAFF. The CDR3, as DNA: TGTGCCAGCAGTTACGTCATGAACACTGAAGCTTTCTTT.

The table lists this clonotype with many counts. The chain links TRBV20-1 to TRBJ2-1, with D uncertain. This CDR3 is built from 13 residues. From germline, CDR1 is DFQATT and CDR2 SNEGSKA (reference sequence). Deletions cut 8 bases from V and 0 bases from J, with 11 bases between. CDR3 in DNA: TGCAGTACCTATAGTAGCTCCTACAATGAGCAGTTCTTC. It specifies CSTYSSSYNEQFF.

In this sample, this clonotype turned up many times. The chain couples TRBV12-3 or TRBV12-4 to TRBJ2-1; 11 bases align to TRBD2. This CDR3 is built from 15 residues. The J segment lost 7 bases and the V segment lost 4 bases, leaving 6 bases of the junction unmatched. The CDR3 DNA sequence: TGTGCCAGCAGTTGGACTAGCGGGTTGGGGAATGAGCAGTTCTTC. Amino acid sequence: CASSWTSGLGNEQFF.

The chain employs TRBV10-3 and TRBJ2-7; 7 nucleotides agree with TRBD1. This CDR3 is 15 amino acids long. Germline V gene lookup returns CDR1 ENHRY and CDR2 SYGVKD. After removal of 7 bases from V and 2 bases from J, the junction contained 11 bases not matched to a gene. CDR3 bases: TGTGCCATCACCCCGGGTGGGGACAGCACCTACGAGCAGTACTTC. Amino acid sequence: CAITPGGDSTYEQYF.

This clonotype has more than one count but fewer than ten. The rearrangement uses TRBV18 and TRBJ2-7; no clear D gene. Germline CDR1 reads KGHSH; CDR2 reads LQKENI. This CDR3 contains 14 residues. The V and J ends lost 3 bases and 1 base respectively, with 10 bases between them. The CDR3 DNA is TGTGCCAGCTCACCTGGGCCACCATCCTACGAGCAGTACTTC. The encoded protein is CASSPGPPSYEQYF.

This clonotype was detected ten times or more. The rearrangement joins TRBV20-1 to TRBJ1-2; D remains unclear. Trimming removed 1 base from V and 3 bases from J, with 12 bases in between. The germline V gene encodes CDR1 DFQATT and CDR2 SNEGSKA (reference sequence). The CDR3 contains 14 residues. The CDR3 reads CSARAPGRDYGYTF. Here the CDR3 DNA reads TGCAGTGCTAGAGCCCCCGGTCGGGACTATGGCTACACCTTC.

This clonotype was seen a single time. A much larger clonotype is one base distant, so this may be a read error. The genes are TRBV9 and TRBJ1-2; D not resolved. Per germline, CDR1 SGDLS and CDR2 YYNGEE. The germline V and J ends were trimmed by 0 bases and 8 bases, with 17 bases remaining between them. The CDR3 is 15 residues long. The CDR3 nucleotides are TGTGCCAGCAGCGTAGGATGGGGAGAGGTTGGAGGCTACACCTTC. This sequence encodes CASSVGWGEVGGYTF. Drawing the rest from reference TRBV9 and TRBJ1-2, the complete variable domain is DSGVTQTPKHLITATGQRVTLRCSPRSGDLSVYWYQQSLDQGLQFLIQYYNGEERAKGNILERFSAQQFPDLHSELNLSSLELGDSALYFCASSVGWGEVGGYTFGSGTRLTVV.

This clonotype has more than one count but fewer than ten. The rearrangement links TRBV5-6 to TRBJ2-1; D is ambiguous. CDR1 is SGHDT and CDR2 is YYEEEE in the germline V gene. V lost 4 bases, J lost 7 bases, and 12 bases lay in between. This CDR3 is built from 13 residues. The CDR3 DNA reads TGTGCCAGCAGCCATTACTCAAGGAATGAGCAGTTCTTC. It is translated as CASSHYSRNEQFF.

This clonotype showed up just a few times. This chain links TRBV7-8 with TRBJ2-3; either TRBD1 or TRBD2 may fit D (6 bases each). In germline, CDR1 is SGHVS, CDR2 FQNEAQ. This CDR3 is built from 17 residues. The V end was cut by 0 bases, the J end by 2 bases, with 15 bases between. CDR3 bases: TGTGCCAGCAGCTTAGCGACGGGGGCCGGGTACACAGATACGCAGTATTTT. Its protein is CASSLATGAGYTDTQYF.

Details on this clonotype: A much larger clone sits a single nucleotide away, making a read error possible. The V call is TRBV29-1, the J call TRBJ1-1; TRBD1 might be the D (6 bases). CDR1 and CDR2 from the germline V gene are SQVTM and ANQGSEA. This CDR3 has 13 residues. CDR3 DNA: TGCAGAGTTATCCCAGGGGATGGAGCTGAAGCTTTCTTT. This translates into CRVIPGDGAEAFF.

The J gene is TRBJ1-2, the V gene TRBV19; D remains ambiguous. Trimming left V 10 bases short and J 12 bases short, with 18 bases between. The CDR3 is 11 amino acids. The germline gives CDR1 LNHDA, CDR2 SQIVND (reference sequence). The chain's CDR3 is CATSRHLENTF. Here the CDR3 DNA reads TGTGCCACCTCAAGACATCTAGAAAACACCTTC.

This clonotype was found many times. The rearrangement uses TRBV18 and TRBJ2-1, with 14 positions matching TRBD2. V dropped 5 bases and J dropped 10; count of bases not matched to a gene: 7. Germline lookup yields CDR1 KGHSH and CDR2 LQKENI. The CDR3 is made up of 15 amino acids. The CDR3 nucleotides are TGTGCCAGCTCAGAGACTAGCGGGAGGGGTCAGGAGCAGTTCTTC. Translating gives CASSETSGRGQEQFF.

This CDR3 is CSARETGKNIQYF. DNA of the CDR3: TGCAGTGCTAGGGAGACAGGGAAGAACATTCAGTACTTC. The chain joins TRBV20-1 to TRBJ2-4; 7 bases fit TRBD1. CDR3 length: 13 amino acids. Germline V gene data show CDR1 as DFQATT and CDR2 as SNEGSKA (reference sequence). The V gene end was trimmed by 3 bases and the J gene end by 7 bases; junction bases not matched to a gene: 6.

This clonotype was counted many times. The chain combines TRBV5-1 with TRBJ2-3; 7 bases are a match to TRBD2. Trimming cost V 4 bases and J 6 bases; bases outside gene matches: 11. Germline CDR1 reads SGHRS; CDR2 reads YFSETQ. This CDR3 spans 15 amino acids. CDR3 amino acids: CASSPRPGGSDTQYF. The CDR3 DNA sequence: TGCGCCAGCAGCCCCCGGCCGGGAGGTTCGGATACGCAGTATTTT.

The rearrangement links TRBV11-2 to TRBJ2-3; maybe TRBD2 (5 bases). The CDR3 contains 16 residues. V lost 1 base and J lost 5, with 16 bases in between. CDR1 and CDR2 (germline): SGHAT, FQNNGV. CDR3 amino acids: CASSLVGVLRGDTQYF. The CDR3 DNA reads as TGTGCCAGCAGCTTAGTGGGCGTTCTACGGGGAGATACGCAGTATTTT.

This clonotype has a handful of counts. V usage is TRBV5-1 and J usage is TRBJ1-6, with no clear D. There are 14 residues in the CDR3. CDR1 and CDR2 from the germline V gene are SGHRS and YFSETQ. V was shortened by 4 bases and J by 8 bases, with 13 bases between the two germline ends. The CDR3 sequence: CASSLGGLDSPLHF. The CDR3 DNA reads TGCGCCAGCAGCCTAGGCGGCCTAGATTCACCCCTCCACTTT.

This clonotype appeared many times. This rearrangement joins TRBV7-6 to TRBJ1-2; D may be TRBD1 (5 bases). V shed 1 base and J shed 2 bases, with 8 bases lying between them. The germline gives CDR1 SGHVS, CDR2 FNYEAQ. CDR3 length equals 14 residues. The DNA for the CDR3 is TGTGCCAGCAGCTTAGGGGACGGAAACTATGGCTACACCTTC. Translating gives CASSLGDGNYGYTF.